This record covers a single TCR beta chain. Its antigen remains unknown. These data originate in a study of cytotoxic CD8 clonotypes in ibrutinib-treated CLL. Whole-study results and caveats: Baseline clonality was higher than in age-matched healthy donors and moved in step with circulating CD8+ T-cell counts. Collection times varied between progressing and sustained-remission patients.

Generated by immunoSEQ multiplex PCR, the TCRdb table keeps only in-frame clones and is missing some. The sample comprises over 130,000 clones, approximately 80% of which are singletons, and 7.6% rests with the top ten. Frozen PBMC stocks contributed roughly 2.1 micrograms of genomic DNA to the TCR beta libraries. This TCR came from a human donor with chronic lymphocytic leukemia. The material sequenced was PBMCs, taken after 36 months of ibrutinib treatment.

The DNA of the CDR3 is TGTGCCATCAGGGGTACAGGGGGCACGGTCAAGGGCACTGAAGCTTTCTTT. Its translation is CAIRGTGGTVKGTEAFF. The chain recombines TRBV10-3 with TRBJ1-1, with 9 bases matching TRBD1. V lost 6 bases and J lost 4; bases outside the gene matches: 15. Germline CDR1 is ENHRY and CDR2 is SYGVKD. The CDR3 is 17 amino acids.